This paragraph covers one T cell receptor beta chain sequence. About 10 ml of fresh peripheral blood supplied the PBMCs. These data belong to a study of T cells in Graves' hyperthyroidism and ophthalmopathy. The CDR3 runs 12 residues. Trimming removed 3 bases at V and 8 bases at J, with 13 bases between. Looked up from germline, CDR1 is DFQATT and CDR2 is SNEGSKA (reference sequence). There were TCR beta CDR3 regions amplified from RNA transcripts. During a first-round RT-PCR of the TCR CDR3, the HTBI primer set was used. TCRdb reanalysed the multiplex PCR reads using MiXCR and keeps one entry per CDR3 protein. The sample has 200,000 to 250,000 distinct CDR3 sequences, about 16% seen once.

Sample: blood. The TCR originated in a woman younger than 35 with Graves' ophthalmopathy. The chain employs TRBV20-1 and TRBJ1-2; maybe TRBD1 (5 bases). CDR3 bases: TGCAGTGCTAGCCCGGGGCTCCGGGGCTACACCTTC. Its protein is CSASPGLRGYTF.